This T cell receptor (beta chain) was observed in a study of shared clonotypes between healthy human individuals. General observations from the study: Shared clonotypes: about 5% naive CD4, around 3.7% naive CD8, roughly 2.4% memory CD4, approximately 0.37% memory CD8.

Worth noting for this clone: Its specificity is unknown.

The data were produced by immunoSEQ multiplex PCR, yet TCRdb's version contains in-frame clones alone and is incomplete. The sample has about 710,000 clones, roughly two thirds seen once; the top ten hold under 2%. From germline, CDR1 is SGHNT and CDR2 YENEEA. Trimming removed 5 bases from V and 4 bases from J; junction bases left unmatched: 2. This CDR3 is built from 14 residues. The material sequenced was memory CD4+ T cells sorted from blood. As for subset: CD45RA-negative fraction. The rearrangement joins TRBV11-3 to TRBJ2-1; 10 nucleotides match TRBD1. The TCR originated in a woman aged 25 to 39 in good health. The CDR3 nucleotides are TGTGCCAGCAGCGGGACAGGGGTATACAATGAGCAGTTCTTC. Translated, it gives CASSGTGVYNEQFF. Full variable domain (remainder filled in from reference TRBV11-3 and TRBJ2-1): EAGVVQSPRYKIIEKKQPVAFWCNPISGHNTLYWYLQNLGQGPELLIRYENEEAVDDSQLPKDRFSAERLKGVDSTLKIQPAELGDSAVYLCASSGTGVYNEQFFGPGTRLTVL.